The 13 T cell receptor beta chains below all came from one sample that was sequenced in a study of T cell responses to AZD1222 COVID-19 vaccine. Profiling relied on immunoSEQ multiplex PCR, and the TCRdb table lists in-frame clones only, not all of them. The sample carries some 120,000 clones, around 85% recorded once. The sample here was peripheral blood, taken on day 0 of AZD1222 vaccination. The receptors here all came from an adult in good health.

The V gene is TRBV7-6, the J gene TRBJ2-2; possibly TRBD1 for D (5 bases). Per the germline V gene, CDR1 is SGHVS and CDR2 is FNYEAQ. Trimming removed 3 bases from V and 0 bases from J, with 5 bases in between. The CDR3 runs to 14 residues. As DNA, the CDR3 is TGTGCCAGCAGCTTGACAGCGAACACCGGGGAGCTGTTTTTT. Amino acid sequence: CASSLTANTGELFF. Looking up the rest from reference TRBV7-6 and TRBJ2-2 gives the full variable domain: GAGVSQSPRYKVTKRGQDVALRCDPISGHVSLYWYRQALGQGPEFLTYFNYEAQQDKSGLPNDRFSAERPEGSISTLTIQRTEQRDSAMYRCASSLTANTGELFFGEGSRLTVL.

The chain recombines TRBV5-8 with TRBJ2-2, with D perhaps TRBD1 (7 bases). This CDR3 comprises 16 residues. From germline, CDR1 is SGHTS and CDR2 YDEGEE. V was pared by 0 bases and J by 2 bases, with 11 bases between. The CDR3 DNA reads TGTGCCAGCAGCTTGGGACAGGGAGGAAACACCGGGGAGCTGTTTTTT. Its translation: CASSLGQGGNTGELFF.

The V call is TRBV28, the J call TRBJ1-4; TRBD1 matches at 10 bases. CDR1 MDHEN and CDR2 SYDVKM come from the germline V gene. The CDR3 has 15 amino acids. J lost 8 bases, V lost 5 bases, and 8 bases had no gene match. The CDR3 bases are TGTGCCAGCAGTCCCCCAGACAGGGGGCAGGAAAAACTGTTTTTT. This codes for CASSPPDRGQEKLFF.

This clone was observed a single time. The V and J genes are TRBV6-5 and TRBJ1-1; D call uncertain. Germline CDR1 MNHEY, CDR2 SVGAGI. V lost 5 bases and J lost 11, with 24 bases in between. The CDR3 has 15 amino acids. Written as DNA, the CDR3 is TGTGCCAGCAGTATCCCTTGGAGATACTTGGGTTCTGCTTTCTTT. It encodes CASSIPWRYLGSAFF.

The V gene is TRBV19, the J gene TRBJ1-1; D unclear. Trimming shortened V by 1 base and J by 6 bases, and 9 bases separated the two germline ends. The CDR3 loop spans 13 amino acids. In germline, CDR1 is LNHDA, CDR2 SQIVND (reference sequence). In DNA, the CDR3 is TGTGCCAGTAGTATAGGAAAGGGCGCTGAAGCTTTCTTT. As protein: CASSIGKGAEAFF.

CDR3 bases: TGTGCCAGCACCCCCGGGTGGCCAGGGGACTATGGCTACACCTTC. This encodes CASTPGWPGDYGYTF. The chain has TRBV7-9 and TRBJ1-2, with D maybe TRBD1 (6 bases). The CDR3 contains 15 residues. V lost 7 bases, J lost 3 bases, and 18 bases lay in between. CDR1 and CDR2 from the germline V gene are SEHNR and FQNEAQ (reference sequence).

The CDR3 DNA reads as TGTGCCAGCAGTTTGGAGGGGGCCTATGGCTACACCTTC. This encodes CASSLEGAYGYTF. The rearrangement links TRBV27 to TRBJ1-2, with 7 bases identical to TRBD1. The CDR3 loop spans 13 amino acids. CDR1 is MNHEY and CDR2 is SMNVEV in the germline V gene (reference sequence). V was clipped by 3 bases and J by 4 bases; unmatched bases: 2.

The chain combines TRBV6-6 with TRBJ1-5, with a weak D call TRBD1 (6 bases). The CDR3 length is 15 residues. Germline V CDR1 and CDR2: MNHNY, SVGAGI (reference sequence). The V and J ends lost 8 bases and 2 bases respectively, with 16 bases between them. CDR3 nucleotide sequence: TGTGCCAGCTTTCAGGGGACGGGCGGCAATCAGCCCCAGCATTTT. This sequence encodes CASFQGTGGNQPQHF.

CDR3 DNA: TGTGCCAGCAGCTTAGCCCGGACAGGGGGGGAGCTCGAGCAGTACTTC. Its translation: CASSLARTGGELEQYF. The J gene is TRBJ2-7, the V gene TRBV13; TRBD1 matches 10 bases. The CDR3 is made up of 16 amino acids. Trimming took 1 base from V and 6 from J; bases not matched to a gene: 9. Germline V gene lookup returns CDR1 PRHDT and CDR2 FYEKMQ (reference sequence).

The chain joins TRBV2 to TRBJ1-5; 9 bases align to TRBD1. The V gene's germline CDR1 is SNHLY and CDR2 FYNNEI. The V gene end was trimmed by 5 bases and the J gene end by 3 bases; junction bases not matched to a gene: 5. The CDR3 contains 15 residues. The CDR3 loop is CASSWDRADNQPQHF. The CDR3 DNA sequence: TGTGCCAGCAGTTGGGACAGGGCGGACAATCAGCCCCAGCATTTT. The complete variable domain, with remaining parts taken from reference TRBV2 and TRBJ1-5, reads EPEVTQTPSHQVTQMGQEVILRCVPISNHLYFYWYRQILGQKVEFLVSFYNNEISEKSEIFDDQFSVERPDGSNFTLKIRSTKLEDSAMYFCASSWDRADNQPQHFGDGTRLSIL.

The V call is TRBV5-8, the J call TRBJ1-2; TRBD1 matches at 7 bases. V trimming: 2 bases; J trimming: 7 bases; junction bases outside the gene matches: 11. The germline CDR1 and CDR2 sequences are SGHTS and YDEGEE. This CDR3 contains 15 residues. For the CDR3, the DNA is TGTGCCAGCAGCTTCCAGACAGGGAAGGCGGGTGGCTACACCTTC. It yields the protein CASSFQTGKAGGYTF.

The J gene is TRBJ2-7, the V gene TRBV19; D is perhaps TRBD1 (7 bases). CDR3 length: 14 residues. Germline V gives CDR1 LNHDA, CDR2 SQIVND (reference sequence). V shed 5 bases and J shed 3 bases, with 14 bases lying between them. For the CDR3, the DNA is TGTGCCAGTAGTGCGGGGACAGTTAACTACGAGCAGTACTTC. Protein product: CASSAGTVNYEQYF.

DNA for the CDR3: TGTGCTAGTGGTTTGGACGTGGGGCGGCCTCAGCCCCAGCATTTT. Encoded protein: CASGLDVGRPQPQHF. The chain couples TRBV12-5 to TRBJ1-5, with D possibly matching TRBD1 (5 bases). V was trimmed by 1 base and J by 6 bases, leaving 13 bases between them. Looked up from germline, CDR1 is LGHNT and CDR2 is FRNRAP. This CDR3 has 15 residues.